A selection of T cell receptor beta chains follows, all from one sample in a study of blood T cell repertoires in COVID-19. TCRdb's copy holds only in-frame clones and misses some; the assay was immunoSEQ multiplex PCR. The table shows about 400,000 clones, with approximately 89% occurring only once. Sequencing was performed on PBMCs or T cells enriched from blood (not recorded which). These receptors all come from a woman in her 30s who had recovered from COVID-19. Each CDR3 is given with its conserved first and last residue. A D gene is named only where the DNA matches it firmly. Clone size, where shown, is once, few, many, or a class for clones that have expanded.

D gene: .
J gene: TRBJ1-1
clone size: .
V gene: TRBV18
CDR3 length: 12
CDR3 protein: CASSPRKTEAFF
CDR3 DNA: TGTGCCAGCTCACCGCGAAAGACTGAAGCTTTCTTT

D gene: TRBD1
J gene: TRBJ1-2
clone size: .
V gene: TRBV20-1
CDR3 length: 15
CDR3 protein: CSASFGTGLRYGYTF
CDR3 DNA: TGCAGTGCTAGTTTCGGGACAGGGCTACGCTATGGCTACACCTTC

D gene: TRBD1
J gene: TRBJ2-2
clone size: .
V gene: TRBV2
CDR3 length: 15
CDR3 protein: CASSYKGQGSGELFF
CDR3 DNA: TGTGCCAGCAGTTACAAGGGACAGGGGTCCGGGGAGCTGTTTTTT

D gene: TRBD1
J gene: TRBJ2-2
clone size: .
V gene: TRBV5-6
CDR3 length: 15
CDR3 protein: CASSFVGQGAGELFF
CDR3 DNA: TGTGCCAGCAGTTTTGTGGGACAGGGGGCCGGGGAGCTGTTTTTT

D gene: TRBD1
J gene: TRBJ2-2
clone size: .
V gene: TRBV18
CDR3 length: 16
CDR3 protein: CASSPQGQGLSGELFF
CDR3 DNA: TGTGCCAGCTCACCACAGGGACAGGGATTATCCGGGGAGCTGTTTTTT

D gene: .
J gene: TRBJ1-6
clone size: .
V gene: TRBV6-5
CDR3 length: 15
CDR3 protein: CASSYSGARNSPLHF
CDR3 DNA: TGTGCCAGCAGTTACTCAGGGGCTCGTAATTCACCCCTCCACTTT

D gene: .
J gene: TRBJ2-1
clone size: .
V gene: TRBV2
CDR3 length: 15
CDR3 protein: CASSEAQGLGDEQFF
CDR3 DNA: TGTGCCAGCAGTGAGGCCCAGGGTCTTGGGGATGAGCAGTTCTTC

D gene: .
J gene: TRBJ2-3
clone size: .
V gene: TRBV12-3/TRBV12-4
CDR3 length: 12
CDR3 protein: CASSLTRDTQYF
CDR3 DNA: TGTGCCAGCAGTCTAACTCGTGATACGCAGTATTTT

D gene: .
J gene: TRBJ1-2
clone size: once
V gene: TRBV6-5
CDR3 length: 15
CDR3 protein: CASTKGGSPNYGYTF
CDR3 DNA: TGTGCCAGCACCAAAGGAGGCAGTCCTAACTATGGCTACACCTTC

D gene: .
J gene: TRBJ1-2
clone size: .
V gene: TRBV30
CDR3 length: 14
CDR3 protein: CAWGTSRGAYGYTF
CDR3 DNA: TGTGCCTGGGGGACATCCCGGGGGGCCTATGGCTACACCTTC

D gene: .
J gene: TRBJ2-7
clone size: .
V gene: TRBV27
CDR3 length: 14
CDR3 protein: CASSSPRVAYEQYF
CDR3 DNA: TGTGCCAGCAGTTCCCCCCGGGTAGCCTACGAGCAGTACTTC

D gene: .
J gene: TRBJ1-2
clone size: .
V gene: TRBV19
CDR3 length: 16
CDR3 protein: CASSKERGSIGYGYTF
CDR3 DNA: TGTGCCAGTAGTAAGGAGAGGGGGTCGATCGGCTATGGCTACACCTTC

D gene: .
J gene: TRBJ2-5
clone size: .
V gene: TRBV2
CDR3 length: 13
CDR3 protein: CALRGQNQETQYF
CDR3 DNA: TGTGCCCTTAGAGGGCAGAACCAAGAGACCCAGTACTTC

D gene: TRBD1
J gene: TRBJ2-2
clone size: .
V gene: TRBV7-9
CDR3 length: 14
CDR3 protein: CASSSTGGTGELFF
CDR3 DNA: TGTGCCAGCAGCTCGACAGGGGGCACCGGGGAGCTGTTTTTT

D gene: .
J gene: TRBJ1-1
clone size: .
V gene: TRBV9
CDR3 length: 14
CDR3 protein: CASSPQFGNTEAFF
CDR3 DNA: TGTGCCAGCAGCCCCCAGTTTGGGAACACTGAAGCTTTCTTT

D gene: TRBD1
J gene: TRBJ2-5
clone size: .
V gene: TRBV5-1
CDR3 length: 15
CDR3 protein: CASSVGQGFFKTQYF
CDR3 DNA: TGCGCCAGCAGCGTGGGACAGGGGTTCTTCAAGACCCAGTACTTC

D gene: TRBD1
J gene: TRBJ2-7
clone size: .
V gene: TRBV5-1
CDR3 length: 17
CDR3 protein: CASSTTRSGGSTYEQYF
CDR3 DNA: TGCGCCAGCAGCACCACTCGGTCAGGGGGCAGCACCTACGAGCAGTACTTC

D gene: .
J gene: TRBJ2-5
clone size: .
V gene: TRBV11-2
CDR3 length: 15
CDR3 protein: CASSPLTRLQETQYF
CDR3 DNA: TGTGCCAGCAGCCCCTTGACAAGATTACAAGAGACCCAGTACTTC

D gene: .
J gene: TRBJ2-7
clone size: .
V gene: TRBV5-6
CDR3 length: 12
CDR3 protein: CASSFKQDEQYF
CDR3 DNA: TGTGCCAGCAGCTTCAAGCAGGACGAGCAGTACTTC

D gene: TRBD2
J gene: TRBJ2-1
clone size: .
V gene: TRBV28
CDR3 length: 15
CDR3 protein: CASSFMTGGRDEQFF
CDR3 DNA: TGTGCCAGCAGTTTTATGACGGGAGGTCGCGATGAGCAGTTCTTC

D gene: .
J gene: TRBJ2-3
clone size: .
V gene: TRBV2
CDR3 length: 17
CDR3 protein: CASTERWESGLTDTQYF
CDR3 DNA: TGTGCCAGCACGGAAAGGTGGGAGTCAGGCCTCACAGATACGCAGTATTTT

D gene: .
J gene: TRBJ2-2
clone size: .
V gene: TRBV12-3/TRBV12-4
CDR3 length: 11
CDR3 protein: CASSSTGSLFF
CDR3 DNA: TGTGCCAGCAGTTCTACAGGGTCCCTGTTTTTT

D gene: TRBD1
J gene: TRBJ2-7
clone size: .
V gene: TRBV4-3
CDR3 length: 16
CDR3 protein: CASSQPGTGNSYEQYF
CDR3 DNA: TGCGCCAGCAGCCAACCCGGGACAGGGAATTCCTACGAGCAGTACTTC

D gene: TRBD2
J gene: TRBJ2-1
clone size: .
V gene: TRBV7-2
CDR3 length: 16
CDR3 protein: CASSFRLAGGTNEQFF
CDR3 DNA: TGTGCCAGCAGCTTTAGACTAGCGGGGGGAACGAATGAGCAGTTCTTC

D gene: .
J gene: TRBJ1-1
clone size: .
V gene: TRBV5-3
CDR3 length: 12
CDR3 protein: CARSLGVAEAFF
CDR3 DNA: TGTGCCAGAAGCTTAGGAGTAGCCGAAGCTTTCTTT

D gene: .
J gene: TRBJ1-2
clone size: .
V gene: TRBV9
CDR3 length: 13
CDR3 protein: CASRSQGQVGYTF
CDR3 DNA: TGTGCCAGCAGATCTCAAGGACAAGTGGGCTACACCTTC

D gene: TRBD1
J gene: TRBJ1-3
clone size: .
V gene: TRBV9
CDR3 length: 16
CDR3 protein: CASSGGQGLSGNTIYF
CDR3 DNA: TGTGCCAGCAGCGGTGGACAGGGGCTCTCTGGAAACACCATATATTTT

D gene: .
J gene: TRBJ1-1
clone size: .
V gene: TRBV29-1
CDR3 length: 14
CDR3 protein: CSVTGTPQSPEAFF
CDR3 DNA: TGCAGCGTTACCGGGACTCCTCAGTCCCCTGAAGCTTTCTTT

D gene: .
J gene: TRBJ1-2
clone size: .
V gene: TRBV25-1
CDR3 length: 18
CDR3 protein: CASSEWGTTPVTCYGYTF
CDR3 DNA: TGTGCCAGCAGTGAATGGGGGACAACGCCGGTAACTTGCTATGGCTACACCTTC

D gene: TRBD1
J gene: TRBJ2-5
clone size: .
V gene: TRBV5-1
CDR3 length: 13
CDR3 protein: CASSFEGGQTQYF
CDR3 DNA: TGCGCCAGCAGCTTCGAAGGGGGCCAGACCCAGTACTTC

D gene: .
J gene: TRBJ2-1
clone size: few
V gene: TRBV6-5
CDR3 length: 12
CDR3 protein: CASSRDFNEQFF
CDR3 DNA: TGTGCCAGCAGTCGGGACTTCAATGAGCAGTTCTTC

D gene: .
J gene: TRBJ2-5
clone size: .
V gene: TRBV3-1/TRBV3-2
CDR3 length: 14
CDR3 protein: CASSLPSGGETQYF
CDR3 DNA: TGTGCCAGCAGCCTTCCATCTGGAGGAGAGACCCAGTACTTC

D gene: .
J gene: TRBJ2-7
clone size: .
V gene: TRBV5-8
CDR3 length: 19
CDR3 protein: CASTPSGRAPYLGIYEQYF
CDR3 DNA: TGTGCCAGCACCCCCTCGGGAAGGGCCCCATATCTTGGGATCTACGAGCAGTACTTC

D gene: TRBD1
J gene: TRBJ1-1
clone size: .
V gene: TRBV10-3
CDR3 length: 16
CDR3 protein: CAIRPGQGRGNTEAFF
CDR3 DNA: TGTGCCATCAGGCCCGGACAGGGCAGGGGGAACACTGAAGCTTTCTTT

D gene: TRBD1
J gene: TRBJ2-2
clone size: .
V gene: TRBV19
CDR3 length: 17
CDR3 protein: CASSPQTGVSMIGELFF
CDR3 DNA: TGTGCCAGTAGTCCGCAAACAGGGGTGTCAATGATCGGGGAGCTGTTTTTT

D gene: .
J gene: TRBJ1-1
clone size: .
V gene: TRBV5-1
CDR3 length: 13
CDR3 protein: CASSEGQNTEAFF
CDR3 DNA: TGCGCCAGCAGCGAGGGACAAAACACTGAAGCTTTCTTT

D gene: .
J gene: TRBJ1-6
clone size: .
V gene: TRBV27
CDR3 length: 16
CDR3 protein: CASSSQPTGLHSPLHF
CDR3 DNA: TGTGCCAGCAGTTCACAACCTACAGGGTTGCATTCACCCCTCCACTTT

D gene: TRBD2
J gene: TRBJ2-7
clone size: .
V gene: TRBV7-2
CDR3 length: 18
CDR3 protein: CASSLKNVASGGLDEQYF
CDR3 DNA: TGTGCCAGCAGCTTAAAAAACGTGGCTTCGGGGGGGTTGGACGAGCAGTACTTC

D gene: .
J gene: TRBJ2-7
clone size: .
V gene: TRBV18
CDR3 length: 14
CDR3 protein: CASSPPIAVYEQYF
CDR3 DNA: TGTGCCAGCTCACCACCGATCGCGGTCTACGAGCAGTACTTC

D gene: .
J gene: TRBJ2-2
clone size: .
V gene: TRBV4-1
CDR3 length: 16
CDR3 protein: CASSHLTSRNTGELFF
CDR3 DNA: TGCGCCAGCAGCCACCTCACTAGCCGGAACACCGGGGAGCTGTTTTTT

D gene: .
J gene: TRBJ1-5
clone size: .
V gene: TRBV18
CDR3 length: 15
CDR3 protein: CASSKGGESNQPQHF
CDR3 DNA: TGTGCCAGCTCCAAGGGGGGGGAGAGCAATCAGCCCCAGCATTTT

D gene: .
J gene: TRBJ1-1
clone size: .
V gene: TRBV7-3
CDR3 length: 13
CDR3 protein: CASSDTLNTEAFF
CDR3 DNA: TGTGCCAGCAGCGACACATTGAACACTGAAGCTTTCTTT

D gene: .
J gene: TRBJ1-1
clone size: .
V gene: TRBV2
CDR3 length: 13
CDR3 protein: CASSDREATEAFF
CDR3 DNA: TGTGCCAGCAGTGACCGCGAGGCCACTGAAGCTTTCTTT

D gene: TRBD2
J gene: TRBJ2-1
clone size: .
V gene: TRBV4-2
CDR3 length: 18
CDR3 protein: CASSRELAGGPQSREQFF
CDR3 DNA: TGTGCCAGCAGCCGAGAACTAGCGGGGGGGCCGCAGAGTCGTGAGCAGTTCTTC

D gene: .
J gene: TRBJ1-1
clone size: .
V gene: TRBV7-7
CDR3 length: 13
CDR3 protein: CASSLDYGTEAFF
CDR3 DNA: TGTGCTAGCAGCTTGGACTACGGAACTGAAGCTTTCTTT

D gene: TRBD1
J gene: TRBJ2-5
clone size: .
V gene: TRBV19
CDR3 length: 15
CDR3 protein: CASSIWGQGAETQYF
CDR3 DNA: TGTGCCAGTAGTATATGGGGACAGGGAGCGGAGACCCAGTACTTC

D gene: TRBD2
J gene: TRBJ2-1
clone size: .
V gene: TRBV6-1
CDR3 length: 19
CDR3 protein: CASSEDMRQTSGYYNEQFF
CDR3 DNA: TGTGCCAGCAGTGAAGATATGCGACAAACTAGCGGCTACTACAATGAGCAGTTCTTC

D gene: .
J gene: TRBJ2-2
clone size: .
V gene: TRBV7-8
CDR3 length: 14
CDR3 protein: CASSPLANTGELFF
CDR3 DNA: TGTGCCAGCAGCCCTCTCGCGAACACCGGGGAGCTGTTTTTT

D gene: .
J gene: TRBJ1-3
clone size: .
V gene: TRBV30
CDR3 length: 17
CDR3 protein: CAWSVTLGRGSGNTIYF
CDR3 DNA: TGTGCCTGGAGTGTAACCCTTGGCAGGGGCTCTGGAAACACCATATATTTT

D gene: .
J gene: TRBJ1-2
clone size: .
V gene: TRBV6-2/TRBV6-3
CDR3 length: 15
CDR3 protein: CASSFPSAGRDGYTF
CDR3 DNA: TGTGCCAGCAGTTTCCCCTCAGCGGGGCGTGATGGCTACACCTTC

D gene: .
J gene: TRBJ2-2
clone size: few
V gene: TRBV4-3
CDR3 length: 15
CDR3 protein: CASSQDRQGTGELFF
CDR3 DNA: TGCGCCAGCAGCCAAGACAGGCAGGGCACCGGGGAGCTGTTTTTT

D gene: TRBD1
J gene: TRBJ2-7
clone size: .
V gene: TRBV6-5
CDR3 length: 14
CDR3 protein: CASRIGQERNEQYF
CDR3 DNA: TGTGCCAGCAGAATCGGACAGGAGAGGAACGAGCAGTACTTC

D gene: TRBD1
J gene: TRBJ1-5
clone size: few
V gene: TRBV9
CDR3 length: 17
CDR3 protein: CASSVDSGQGGEKPQHF
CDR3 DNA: TGTGCCAGCAGCGTAGATTCGGGACAGGGGGGCGAAAAGCCCCAGCATTTT

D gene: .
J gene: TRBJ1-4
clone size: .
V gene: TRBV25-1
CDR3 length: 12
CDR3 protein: CASRQGREKLFF
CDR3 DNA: TGTGCCAGCAGACAGGGTCGCGAAAAACTGTTTTTT

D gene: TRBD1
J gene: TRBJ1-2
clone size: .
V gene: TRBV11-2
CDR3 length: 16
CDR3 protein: CASSLDQGQEFYGYTF
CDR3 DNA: TGTGCCAGCAGCTTAGATCAGGGACAGGAGTTCTATGGCTACACCTTC

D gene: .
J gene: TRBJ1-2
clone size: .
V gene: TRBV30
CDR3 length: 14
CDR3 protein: CAWSVDSSNYGYTF
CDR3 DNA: TGTGCCTGGAGTGTCGATAGTAGCAACTATGGCTACACCTTC

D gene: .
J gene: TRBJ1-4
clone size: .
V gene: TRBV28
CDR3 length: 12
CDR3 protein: CASKRQGRKLFF
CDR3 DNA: TGTGCCAGCAAACGTCAGGGCCGAAAACTGTTTTTT

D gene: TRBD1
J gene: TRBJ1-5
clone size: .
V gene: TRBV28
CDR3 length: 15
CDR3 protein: CASSFQGVGNQPQHF
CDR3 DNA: TGTGCCAGCAGTTTTCAGGGGGTAGGCAATCAGCCCCAGCATTTT

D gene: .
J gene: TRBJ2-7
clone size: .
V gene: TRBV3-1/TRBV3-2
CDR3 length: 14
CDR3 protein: CASSQVPGNYEQYF
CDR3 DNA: TGTGCCAGCAGCCAAGTTCCAGGCAACTACGAGCAGTACTTC

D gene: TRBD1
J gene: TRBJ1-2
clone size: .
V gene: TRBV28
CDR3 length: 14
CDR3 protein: CASSRTGIGYGYTF
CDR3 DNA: TGTGCCAGCTCTCGGACAGGGATTGGGTATGGCTACACCTTC